Presented here are 8 T cell receptor beta chains from one specimen sequenced in a study of response to subunit inactivated influenza vaccine. MiXCR was run by TCRdb on the RT-PCR reads, yielding one entry per CDR3 protein. This repertoire shows around 650,000 distinct CDR3 sequences, 15% to 19% found once; its top ten account for around a tenth. The source material was PBMCs from blood, sampled about 12 days after vaccination. These receptors all come from a man aged 45-65 years who received an inactivated influenza vaccine.

This clonotype was counted a few times. The V and J genes are TRBV10-2 and TRBJ1-5; unclear D gene. CDR1 is WSHSY, CDR2 SAAADI, per germline. Trimming pared 2 bases from V and 0 bases from J, leaving 5 bases between. This CDR3 is 14 amino acids long. The CDR3 sequence: CASSERHSNQPQHF. The CDR3 DNA is TGCGCCAGCAGTGAGAGGCATAGCAATCAGCCCCAGCATTTT.

This clonotype has more than one count but fewer than ten. The chain joins TRBV10-3 to TRBJ2-2; weak D call: TRBD2 (5 bases). Germline loops: CDR1 ENHRY, CDR2 SYGVKD. There are 14 residues in the CDR3. V was shortened by 5 bases and J by 5 bases, with 12 bases between the two germline ends. DNA of the CDR3: TGTGCCATCAGTATGGACCGGGATACCGGGGAGCTGTTTTTT. Translating it yields CAISMDRDTGELFF.

The rearrangement uses TRBV5-5 and TRBJ2-7, with TRBD1 identical over 11 bases. The CDR3 is 15 amino acids. V lost 2 bases to trimming and J lost 3 bases; unmatched junction nucleotides: 4. Germline V gene data show CDR1 as SGHKS and CDR2 as YYEKEE (reference sequence). For the CDR3, the DNA is TGTGCCAGCAGCTTACGGGACAGGGGGAACTACGAGCAGTACTTC. Encoded protein: CASSLRDRGNYEQYF.

This clonotype was picked up a small number of times. The rearrangement joins TRBV28 to TRBJ2-5, with a weak D call TRBD2 (5 bases). There are 15 residues in the CDR3. V lost 6 bases, J lost 5 bases, and 19 bases lay in between. Germline V gene data show CDR1 as MDHEN and CDR2 as SYDVKM. For the CDR3, the DNA is TGTGCCAGCAGCCGAGGGATTGCATCGGGGGAGACCCAGTACTTC. This translates into CASSRGIASGETQYF.

V and J are TRBV29-1 and TRBJ2-1; D ambiguous. Germline values: CDR1 SQVTM, CDR2 ANQGSEA. V lost 4 bases to trimming and J lost 5 bases, with 9 bases between them. CDR3 length equals 12 residues. The CDR3 region is CSVGRSNNEQFF. DNA of the CDR3: TGCAGCGTTGGTCGGAGTAACAATGAGCAGTTCTTC.

This clonotype turned up a few times. The chain couples TRBV7-2 to TRBJ2-3; D is perhaps TRBD2 (5 bases). The germline CDR1 and CDR2 sequences are SGHTA and FQGNSA. V was clipped by 2 bases and J by 6 bases, with 9 bases between them. This CDR3 has 13 amino acids. The CDR3 spells CASSLMRADTQYF. For the CDR3, the DNA is TGTGCCAGCAGCTTAATGAGGGCTGATACGCAGTATTTT.

The gene calls are TRBV11-2 and TRBJ1-1; tentatively, D is TRBD1 (5 bases). The germline V gene has CDR1 SGHAT and CDR2 FQNNGV. Trimming stripped 2 bases from V and 1 base from J, with 11 bases between. The CDR3 runs 15 residues. The chain's CDR3 is CASSLLGVGNTEAFF. Here the CDR3 DNA reads TGTGCCAGCAGCTTATTGGGGGTCGGGAACACTGAAGCTTTCTTT.

This sequence joins TRBV6-4 and TRBJ2-2; TRBD1 is a possible D gene (6 bases). V dropped 8 bases and J dropped 1 base, with 11 bases sitting between them. Germline CDR1 is MRHNA and CDR2 is SNTAGT. The CDR3 loop spans 14 amino acids. CDR3 in DNA: TGTGCCAGCCAGTTGGGACAGAACACCGGGGAGCTGTTTTTT. It yields the protein CASQLGQNTGELFF.